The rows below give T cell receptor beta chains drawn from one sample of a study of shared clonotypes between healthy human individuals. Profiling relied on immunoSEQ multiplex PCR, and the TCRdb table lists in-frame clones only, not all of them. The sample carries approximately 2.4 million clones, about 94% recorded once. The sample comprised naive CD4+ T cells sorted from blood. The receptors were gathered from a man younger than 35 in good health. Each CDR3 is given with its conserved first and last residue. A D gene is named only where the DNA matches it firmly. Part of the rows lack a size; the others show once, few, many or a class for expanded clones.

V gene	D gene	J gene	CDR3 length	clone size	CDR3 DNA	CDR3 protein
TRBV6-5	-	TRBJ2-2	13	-	TGTGCCAGCAGGGACTCAATGGCCGGGGAGCTGTTTTTT	CASRDSMAGELFF
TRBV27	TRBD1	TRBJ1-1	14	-	TGTGCCAGCAGGCCCAGGGGGCTAGGCACTGAAGCTTTCTTT	CASRPRGLGTEAFF
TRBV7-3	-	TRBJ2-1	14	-	TGTGCCAGCAGCTTGTGGGGACTCAGTAATGAGCAGTTCTTC	CASSLWGLSNEQFF
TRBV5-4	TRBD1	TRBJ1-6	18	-	TGTGCCAGCAGCTTAGGTCGGGCAGGGGGATCCTATAATTCACCCCTCCACTTT	CASSLGRAGGSYNSPLHF
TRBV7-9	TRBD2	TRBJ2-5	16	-	TGTGCCAGCAGCCCGAGTAGCGGGAGCATGGGAGAGACCCAGTACTTC	CASSPSSGSMGETQYF
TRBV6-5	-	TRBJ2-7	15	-	TGTGCCAGCAGTTACTCGAAGGGACAAGTCCGCGAGCAGTACTTC	CASSYSKGQVREQYF
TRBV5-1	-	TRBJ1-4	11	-	TGCGCCAGCAGAGGGGCCGAAAAACTGTTTTTT	CASRGAEKLFF
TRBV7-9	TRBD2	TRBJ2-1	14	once	TGTGCCAGCCTGGGGCTAGCGGGAGTGGGGGAGCAGTTCTTC	CASLGLAGVGEQFF
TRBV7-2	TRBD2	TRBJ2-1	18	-	TGTGCCAGCAGCTTAGAGGGTAGCGGGAGCAGGTCCTACAATGAGCAGTTCTTC	CASSLEGSGSRSYNEQFF
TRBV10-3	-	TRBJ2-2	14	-	TGTGCCATCACCCAACTAGTAAACACCGGGGAGCTGTTTTTT	CAITQLVNTGELFF
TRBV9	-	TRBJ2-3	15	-	TGTGCCAGCAGCCCTGGGCTGGCCTGGACAGATACGCAGTATTTT	CASSPGLAWTDTQYF
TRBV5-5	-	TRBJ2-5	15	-	TGTGCCAGCACCCCGGACATAGGGAAACAAGAGACCCAGTACTTC	CASTPDIGKQETQYF
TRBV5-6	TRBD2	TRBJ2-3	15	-	TGTGCCAGCAGCCGCCGCCTAGCGGGGGTGGATACGCAGTATTTT	CASSRRLAGVDTQYF
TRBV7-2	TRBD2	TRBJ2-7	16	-	TGTGCCAGCAGCGTATCTTATAGCGGGAGCCAATACGAGCAGTACTTC	CASSVSYSGSQYEQYF
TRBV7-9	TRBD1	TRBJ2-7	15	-	TGTGCCAGCAGCTCTACGGGACAGGGTTCCTACGAGCAGTACTTC	CASSSTGQGSYEQYF
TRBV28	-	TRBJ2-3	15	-	TGTGCCAGCCGCATGCAGGGGGGAGGCACAGATACGCAGTATTTT	CASRMQGGGTDTQYF
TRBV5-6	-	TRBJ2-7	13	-	TGTGCCAGCAGCTTGGCCCAGGTCTACGAGCAGTACTTC	CASSLAQVYEQYF
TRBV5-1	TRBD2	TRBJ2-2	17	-	TGCGCCAGCAGCCCAGCCGGTGCGGGAGGTACTACCGGGGAGCTGTTTTTT	CASSPAGAGGTTGELFF
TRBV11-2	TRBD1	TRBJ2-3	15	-	TGTGCCAGCAGTTCCGGACAGGGACGCACAGATACGCAGTATTTT	CASSSGQGRTDTQYF
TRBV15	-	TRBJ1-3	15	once	TGTGCCACCAGCAGAGATCCGGGGTCTGGAAACACCATATATTTT	CATSRDPGSGNTIYF